This T cell receptor (beta chain) originates from a study of T cell repertoires in cytomegalovirus infection. Overall study: Both CMV infection and a matching HLA type were indicated by public TCR beta signatures. General study findings and limits: Cumulative frequency (of public TCR beta family members) identified carriers of CMV plus the relevant HLA. It was HLA-C-restricted CMV-specific TCR beta clonotypes that dominated the response ex vivo.

Concerning this clonotype itself: What it recognizes is unknown.

V was trimmed by 8 bases and J by 2 bases, leaving 13 bases between them. The CDR3 has 15 amino acids. CDR1 MNHNS and CDR2 SASEGT come from the germline V gene. TCRdb re-called the reads with MiXCR, one entry per CDR3 protein. Of 640,000 or so distinct CDR3 sequences in the sample, roughly 33% were seen once. The V and J genes are TRBV6-1 and TRBJ1-6, with TRBD1 as a possible D gene (5 bases). Here the sequenced sample was cultured PBMCs, taken from culture after CMV antigen stimulation. This TCR was sampled from a human donor in good health (CMV status not recorded). Some clones in this sample may be carry-over from other donors' samples. CDR3 amino acids: CASAQGGPYNSPLHF. The CDR3 nucleotides read TGTGCCAGCGCCCAGGGAGGGCCCTATAATTCACCCCTCCACTTT.